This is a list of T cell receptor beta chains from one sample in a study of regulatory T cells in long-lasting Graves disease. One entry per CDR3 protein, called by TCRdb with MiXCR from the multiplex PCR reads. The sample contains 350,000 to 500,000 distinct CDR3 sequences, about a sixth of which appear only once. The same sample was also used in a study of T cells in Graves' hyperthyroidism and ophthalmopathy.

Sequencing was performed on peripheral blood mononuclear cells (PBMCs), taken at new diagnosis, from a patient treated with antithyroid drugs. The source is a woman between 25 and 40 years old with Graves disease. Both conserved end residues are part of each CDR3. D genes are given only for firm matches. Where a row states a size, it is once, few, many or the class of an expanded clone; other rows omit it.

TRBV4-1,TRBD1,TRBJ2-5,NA,TGCGCCAGCAGCCAAGAAAGGGGGCAGGGAGAGACCCAGTACTTC,CASSQERGQGETQYF
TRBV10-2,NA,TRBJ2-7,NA,TGCGCCAGCTTCCGACCGACGTTGGTCGACGAGCAGTACTTC,CASFRPTLVDEQYF
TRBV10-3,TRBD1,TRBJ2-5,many,TGTGCCATCAGTGAAACCAGGGGGAACGGGCAAGAGACCCAGTACTTC,CAISETRGNGQETQYF
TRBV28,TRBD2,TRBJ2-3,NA,TGTGCCAGCAGTCTTAGCGGGAGCGTGGTCTTCGGGCAGTATTTT,CASSLSGSVVFGQYF
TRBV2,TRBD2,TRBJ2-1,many,TGTGCCAGCAGTGAAGCGTGGACTAGCGTCTTAAATGAGCAGTTCTTC,CASSEAWTSVLNEQFF
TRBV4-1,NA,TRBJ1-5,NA,TGCGCCAGCAGCCAAGACAACAGTCAGCCCCAGCATTTT,CASSQDNSQPQHF
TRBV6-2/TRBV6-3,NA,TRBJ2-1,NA,TGTGCCAGCAGTGAGAAGCGACACAATGAGCAGTTCTTC,CASSEKRHNEQFF
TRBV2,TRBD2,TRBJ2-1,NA,TGTGCCAGCAGTCTACTAGCGGGCGGCGGGCAGTTCTTC,CASSLLAGGGQFF
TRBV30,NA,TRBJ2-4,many,TGTGCCTGGAGGCAAATAAACATTCAGTACTTC,CAWRQINIQYF
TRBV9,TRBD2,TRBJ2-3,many,TGTGCCAGCAGCTTTCAAGCGGGACCTAGCACAGATACGCAGTATTTT,CASSFQAGPSTDTQYF
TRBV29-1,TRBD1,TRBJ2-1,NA,TGCAGCGTTGAGAAGATAGACCGGGACAGGGACTCCAATGAGCAGTTCTTC,CSVEKIDRDRDSNEQFF
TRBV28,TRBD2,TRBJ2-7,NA,TGTGCCAGCAGTCCCTCGGAGAGGGGAGGGAGGTCCTACGAGCAGTACTTC,CASSPSERGGRSYEQYF
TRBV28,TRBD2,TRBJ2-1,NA,TGTGCCAGCAGCACCCGACTAGCGAGTAGCTCCTACAATGAGCAGTTCTTC,CASSTRLASSSYNEQFF
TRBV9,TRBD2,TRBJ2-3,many,TGTGCCAGCAGCGTAACCCAGCGGGAGGACCAGGTGGGATTGGCAGATACGCAGTATTTT,CASSVTQREDQVGLADTQYF
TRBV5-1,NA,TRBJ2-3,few,TGCGCCAGCAGCTTGGGTCCGGACAAACAGCAGTATTTT,CASSLGPDKQQYF
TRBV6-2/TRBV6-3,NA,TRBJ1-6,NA,TGTGCCAGCAGTACGACGGAGGTCAATGTTTCACCCCTCCACTTT,CASSTTEVNVSPLHF
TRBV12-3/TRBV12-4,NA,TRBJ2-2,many,TGTGCCAGCAGCCTGGGAACTACCGGGGAGCTGTTTTTT,CASSLGTTGELFF
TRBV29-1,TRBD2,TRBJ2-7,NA,TGCAGCGTTGAATTTGGCGGGAGAAGCGGCCACGAGCAGTACTTC,CSVEFGGRSGHEQYF
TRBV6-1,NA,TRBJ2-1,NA,TGTGCCAGCACACCCCTTCGAGCTACCGAGAATGAGCAGTTCTTC,CASTPLRATENEQFF
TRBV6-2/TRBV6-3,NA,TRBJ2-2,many,TGTGCCAGCAGTTACTCGACTGGAATAAACACCGGGGAGCTGTTTTTT,CASSYSTGINTGELFF
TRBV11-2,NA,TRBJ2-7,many,TGTGCCAGCAGCTTAAACTCGAACTCCTACGAGCAGTACTTC,CASSLNSNSYEQYF
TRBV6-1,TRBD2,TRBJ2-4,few,TGTGCCAGCAGCGATACTAGCGGGAGAGACATTCAGTACTTC,CASSDTSGRDIQYF
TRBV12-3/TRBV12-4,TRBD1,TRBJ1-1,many,TGTGCCAGCAAACTGGTAGGGGGCCGGAACACTGAAGCTTTCTTT,CASKLVGGRNTEAFF
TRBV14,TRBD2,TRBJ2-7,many,TGTGCCAGCAGCCAAGTCGGGACTAGCTCCTACGAGCAGTACTTC,CASSQVGTSSYEQYF
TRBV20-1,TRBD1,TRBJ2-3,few,TGCAGTGCTAGACCCCGGGACAGGAAGAGCACAGATACGCAGTATTTT,CSARPRDRKSTDTQYF
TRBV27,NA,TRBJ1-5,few,TGTGCCAGCAGTCTAAGGGGGATCGGCAATCAGCCCCAGCATTTT,CASSLRGIGNQPQHF
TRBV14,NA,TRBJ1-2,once,TGTGCCAGCAGCCAACGGGCCGGAGGGGTTGGTGAGGTCTACACCTTC,CASSQRAGGVGEVYTF
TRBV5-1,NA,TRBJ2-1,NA,TGCGCCAGCGGTTTAGGGTCCAATGAGCAGTTCTTC,CASGLGSNEQFF
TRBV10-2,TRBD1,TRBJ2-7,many,TGCGCCAGCAGCTCCGGGACAGGGGGAACCTACGAGCAGTACTTC,CASSSGTGGTYEQYF
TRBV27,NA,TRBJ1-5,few,TGTGCCAGCAGTCTTAAATATAGCAATCAGCCCCAGCATTTT,CASSLKYSNQPQHF
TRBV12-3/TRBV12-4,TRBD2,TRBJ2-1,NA,TGTGCCAGCAACACGGCTAGCGGGAATTCCTACAATGAGCAGTTCTTC,CASNTASGNSYNEQFF
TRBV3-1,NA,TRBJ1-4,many,TGTGCCAGCAGCCAAGTTGCGGGGGTGAGTGAAAAACTGTTTTTT,CASSQVAGVSEKLFF
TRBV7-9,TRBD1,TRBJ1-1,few,TGTGCCAGCAGCCCCTGGGCAGGGGGGAACACTGAAGCTTTCTTT,CASSPWAGGNTEAFF
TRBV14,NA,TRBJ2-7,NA,TGTGCCAGCAGCCAAGAGGTGGGAAGGTACGAGCAGTACTTC,CASSQEVGRYEQYF
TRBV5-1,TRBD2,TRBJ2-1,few,TGCGCCAGCAGAGAGAGACTAGCACCGTACAATGAGCAGTTCTTC,CASRERLAPYNEQFF
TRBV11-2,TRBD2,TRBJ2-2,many,TGTGCCAGCAGCTTATCGGGACTAGCGGGAGTGGGAACCGGGGAGCTGTTTTTT,CASSLSGLAGVGTGELFF